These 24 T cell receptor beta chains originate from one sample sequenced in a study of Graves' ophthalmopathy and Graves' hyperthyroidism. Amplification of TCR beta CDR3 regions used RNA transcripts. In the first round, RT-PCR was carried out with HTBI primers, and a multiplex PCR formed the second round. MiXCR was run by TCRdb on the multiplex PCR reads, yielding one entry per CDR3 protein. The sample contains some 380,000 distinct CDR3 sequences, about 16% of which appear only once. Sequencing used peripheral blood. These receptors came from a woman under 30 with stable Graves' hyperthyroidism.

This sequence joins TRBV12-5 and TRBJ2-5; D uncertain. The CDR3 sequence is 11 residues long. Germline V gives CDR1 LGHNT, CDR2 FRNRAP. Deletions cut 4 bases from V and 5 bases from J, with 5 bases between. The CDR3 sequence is CASGYGETQYF. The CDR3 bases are TGTGCTAGTGGTTACGGGGAGACCCAGTACTTC. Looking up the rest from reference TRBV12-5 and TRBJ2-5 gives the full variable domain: DARVTQTPRHKVTEMGQEVTMRCQPILGHNTVFWYRQTMMQGLELLAYFRNRAPLDDSGMPKDRFSAEMPDATLATLKIQPSEPRDSAVYFCASGYGETQYFGPGTRLLVL.

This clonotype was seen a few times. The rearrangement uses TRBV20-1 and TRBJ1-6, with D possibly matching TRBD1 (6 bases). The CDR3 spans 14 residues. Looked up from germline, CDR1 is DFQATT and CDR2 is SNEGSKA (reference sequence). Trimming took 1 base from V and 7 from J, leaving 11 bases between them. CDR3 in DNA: TGCAGTGCTAGAGGGACAGTCACAAATTCACCCCTCCACTTT. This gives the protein CSARGTVTNSPLHF.

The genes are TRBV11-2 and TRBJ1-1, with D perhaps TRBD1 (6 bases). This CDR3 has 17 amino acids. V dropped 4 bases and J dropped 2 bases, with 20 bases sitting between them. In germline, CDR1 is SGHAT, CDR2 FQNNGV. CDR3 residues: CASSYLGGGGVNTEAFF. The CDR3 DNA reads TGTGCCAGCAGCTACCTCGGTGGAGGGGGAGTTAACACTGAAGCTTTCTTT.

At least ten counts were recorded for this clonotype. CDR3: CASKGRTGVAEAFF. DNA of the CDR3: TGTGCCAGTAAGGGGAGGACAGGGGTCGCTGAAGCTTTCTTT. The chain uses TRBV19 and TRBJ1-1; 9 nucleotides match TRBD1. Germline values: CDR1 LNHDA, CDR2 SQIVND (reference sequence). V dropped 7 bases and J dropped 6; count of bases not matched to a gene: 9. The CDR3 length is 14 residues.

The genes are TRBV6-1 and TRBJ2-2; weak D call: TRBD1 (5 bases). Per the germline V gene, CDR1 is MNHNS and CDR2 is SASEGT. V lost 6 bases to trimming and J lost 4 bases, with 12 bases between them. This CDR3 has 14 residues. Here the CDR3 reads CASRPDRGTGELFF. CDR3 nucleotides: TGTGCCAGCAGACCCGACAGAGGCACCGGGGAGCTGTTTTTT.

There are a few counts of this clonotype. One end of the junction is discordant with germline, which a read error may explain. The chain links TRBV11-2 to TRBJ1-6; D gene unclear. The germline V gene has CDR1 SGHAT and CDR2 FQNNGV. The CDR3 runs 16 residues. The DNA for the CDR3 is TGTGCCAGCAGCCCCCGACAATTCGGGGATAATTCACACCTCCACTTT. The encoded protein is CASSPRQFGDNSHLHF.

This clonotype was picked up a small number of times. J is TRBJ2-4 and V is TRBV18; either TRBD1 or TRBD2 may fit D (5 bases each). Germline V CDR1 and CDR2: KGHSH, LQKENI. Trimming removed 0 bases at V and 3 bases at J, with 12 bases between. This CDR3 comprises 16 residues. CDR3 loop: CASSPPGGVVKNIQYF. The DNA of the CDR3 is TGTGCCAGCTCACCACCTGGGGGAGTAGTCAAAAACATTCAGTACTTC.

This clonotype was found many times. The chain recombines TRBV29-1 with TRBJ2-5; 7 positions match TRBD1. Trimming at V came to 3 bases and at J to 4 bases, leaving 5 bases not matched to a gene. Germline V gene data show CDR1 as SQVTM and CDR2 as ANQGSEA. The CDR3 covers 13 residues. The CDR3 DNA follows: TGCAGCGTTGATTCCGCAGGGGGAGAGACCCAGTACTTC. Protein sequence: CSVDSAGGETQYF.

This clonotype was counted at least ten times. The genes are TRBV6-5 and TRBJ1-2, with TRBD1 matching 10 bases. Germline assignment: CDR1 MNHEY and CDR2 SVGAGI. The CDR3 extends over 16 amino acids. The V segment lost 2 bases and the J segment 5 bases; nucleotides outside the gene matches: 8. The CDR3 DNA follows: TGTGCCAGCAGTTACGGGGGGGGACAGGGGAAATATGGCTACACCTTC. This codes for CASSYGGGQGKYGYTF.

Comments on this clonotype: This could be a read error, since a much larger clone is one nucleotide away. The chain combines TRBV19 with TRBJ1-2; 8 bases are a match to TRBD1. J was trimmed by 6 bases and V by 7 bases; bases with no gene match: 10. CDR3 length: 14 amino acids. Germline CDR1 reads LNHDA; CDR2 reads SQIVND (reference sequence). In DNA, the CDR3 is TGTGCCAGTAATTTCAGGGGGCGCACGGATGGCTACACCTTC. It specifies CASNFRGRTDGYTF.

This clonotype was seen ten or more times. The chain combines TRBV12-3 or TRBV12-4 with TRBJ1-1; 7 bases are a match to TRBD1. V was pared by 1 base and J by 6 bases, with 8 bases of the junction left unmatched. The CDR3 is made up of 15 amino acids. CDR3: CASSLGDRVGAEAFF. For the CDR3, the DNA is TGTGCCAGCAGTTTAGGCGACAGGGTTGGAGCTGAAGCTTTCTTT.

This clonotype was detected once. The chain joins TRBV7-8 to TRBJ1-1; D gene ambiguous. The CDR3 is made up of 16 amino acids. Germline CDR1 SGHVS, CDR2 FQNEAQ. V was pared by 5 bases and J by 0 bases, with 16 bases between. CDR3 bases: TGTGCCAGCAGCCTTAGGGAAGGGTACTTGAACACTGAAGCTTTCTTT. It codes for CASSLREGYLNTEAFF.

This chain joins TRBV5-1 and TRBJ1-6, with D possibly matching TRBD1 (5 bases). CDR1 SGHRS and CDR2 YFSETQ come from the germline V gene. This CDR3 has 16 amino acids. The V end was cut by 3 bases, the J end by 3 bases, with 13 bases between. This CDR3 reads CASSWRSRDYNSPLHF. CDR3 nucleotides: TGCGCCAGCAGCTGGCGGTCCAGGGACTATAATTCACCCCTCCACTTT.

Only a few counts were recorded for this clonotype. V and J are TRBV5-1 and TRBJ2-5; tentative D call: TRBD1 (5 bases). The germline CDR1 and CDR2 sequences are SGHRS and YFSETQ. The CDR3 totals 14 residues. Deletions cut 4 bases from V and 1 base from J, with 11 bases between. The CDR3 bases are TGCGCCAGCAGCCAAACAGGTTTCCAAGAGACCCAGTACTTC. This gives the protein CASSQTGFQETQYF.

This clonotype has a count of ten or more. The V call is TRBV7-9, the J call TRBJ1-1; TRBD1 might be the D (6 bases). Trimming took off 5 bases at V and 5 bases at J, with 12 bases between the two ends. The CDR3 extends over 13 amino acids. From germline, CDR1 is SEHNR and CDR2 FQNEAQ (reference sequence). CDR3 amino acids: CASSAEGGTEAFF. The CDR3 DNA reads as TGTGCCAGCAGCGCCGAGGGGGGGACTGAAGCTTTCTTT.

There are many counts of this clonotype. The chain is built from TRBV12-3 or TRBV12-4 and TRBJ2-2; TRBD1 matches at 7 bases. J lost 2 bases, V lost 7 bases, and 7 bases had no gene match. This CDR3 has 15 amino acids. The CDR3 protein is CASKIRDSNTGELFF. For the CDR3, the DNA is TGTGCCAGCAAGATCCGGGACAGCAACACCGGGGAGCTGTTTTTT.

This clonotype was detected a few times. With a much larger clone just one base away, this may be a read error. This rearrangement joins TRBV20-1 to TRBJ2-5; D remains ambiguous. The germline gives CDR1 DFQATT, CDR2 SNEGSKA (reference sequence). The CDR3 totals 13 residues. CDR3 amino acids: CSVWVPGQETKYF. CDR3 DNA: TGCAGTGTATGGGTCCCTGGCCAAGAGACCAAGTACTTC.

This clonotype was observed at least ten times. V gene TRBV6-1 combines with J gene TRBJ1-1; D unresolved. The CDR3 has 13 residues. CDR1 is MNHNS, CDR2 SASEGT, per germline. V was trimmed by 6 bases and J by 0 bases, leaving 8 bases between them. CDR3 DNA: TGTGCCAGCAGGTCACCGATGAACACTGAAGCTTTCTTT. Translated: CASRSPMNTEAFF.

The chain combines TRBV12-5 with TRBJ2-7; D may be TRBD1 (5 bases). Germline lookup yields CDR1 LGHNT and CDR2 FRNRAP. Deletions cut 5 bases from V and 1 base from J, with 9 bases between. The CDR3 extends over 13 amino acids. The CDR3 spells CASGPDTSYEQYF. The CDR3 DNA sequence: TGTGCTAGTGGTCCGGACACTTCCTACGAGCAGTACTTC.

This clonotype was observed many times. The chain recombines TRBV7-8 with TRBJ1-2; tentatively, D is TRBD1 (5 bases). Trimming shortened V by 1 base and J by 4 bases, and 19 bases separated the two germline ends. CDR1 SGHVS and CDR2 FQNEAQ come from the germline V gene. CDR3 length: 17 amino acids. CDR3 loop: CASSLVGRQGVFYGYTF. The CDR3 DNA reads TGTGCCAGCAGCTTAGTAGGCCGGCAGGGCGTCTTCTATGGCTACACCTTC.

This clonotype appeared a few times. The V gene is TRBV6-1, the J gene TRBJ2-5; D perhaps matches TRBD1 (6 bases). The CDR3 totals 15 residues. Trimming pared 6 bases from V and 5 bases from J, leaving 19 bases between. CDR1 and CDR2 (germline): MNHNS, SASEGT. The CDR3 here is CASSPTGSVGETQYF. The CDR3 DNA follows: TGTGCCAGCAGCCCTACAGGGAGTGTAGGGGAGACCCAGTACTTC.

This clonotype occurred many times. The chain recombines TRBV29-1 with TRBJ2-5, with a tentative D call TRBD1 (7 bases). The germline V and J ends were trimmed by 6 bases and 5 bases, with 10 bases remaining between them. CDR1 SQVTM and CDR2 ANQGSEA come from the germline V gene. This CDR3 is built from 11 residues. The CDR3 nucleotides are TGCAGCGTCGGAGGGGGCGAGACCCAGTACTTC. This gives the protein CSVGGGETQYF.

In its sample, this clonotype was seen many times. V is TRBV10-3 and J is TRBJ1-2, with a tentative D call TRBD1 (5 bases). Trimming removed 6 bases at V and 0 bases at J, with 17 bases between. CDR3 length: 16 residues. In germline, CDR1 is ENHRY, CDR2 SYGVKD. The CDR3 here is CAISPGGTRANYGYTF. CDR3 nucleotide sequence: TGTGCCATCAGCCCCGGGGGTACTAGAGCTAACTATGGCTACACCTTC.

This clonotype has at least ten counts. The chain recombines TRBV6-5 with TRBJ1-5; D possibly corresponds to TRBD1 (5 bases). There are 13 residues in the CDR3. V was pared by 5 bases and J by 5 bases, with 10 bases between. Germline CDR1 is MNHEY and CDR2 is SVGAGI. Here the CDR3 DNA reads TGTGCCAGCAGTCACGACAGTGATCAGCCCCAGCATTTT. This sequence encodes CASSHDSDQPQHF.